These 27 T cell receptor beta chains originate from one sample sequenced in a study of CD8+CD57+ T cells in acquired aplastic anemia. The use of genomic DNA as template underpinned the TCR beta VDJ and CDR3 profiling. TCRdb fed the reads into MiXCR, producing one record per CDR3 protein. The repertoire consists of around 180,000 distinct CDR3 sequences, with around 60% occurring once and the leading ten covering over 40%. The sequenced sample was sorted CD4+, CD8+, or CD8+CD57+ T cells (not recorded which) from PBMCs. The source of these receptors is a human donor in good health.

The V gene is TRBV7-9, the J gene TRBJ1-1; 7 positions agree with TRBD1. This CDR3 contains 14 residues. Germline assignment: CDR1 SEHNR and CDR2 FQNEAQ (reference sequence). With V trimmed by 5 bases and J by 1 base, 4 bases remained unmatched. The CDR3 coding sequence is TGTGCCAGCAGCAGCAGGACAGGGAACACTGAAGCTTTCTTT. It translates to CASSSRTGNTEAFF.

The rearrangement joins TRBV4-1 to TRBJ1-2; 8 nucleotides align to TRBD1. The germline V gene encodes CDR1 MGHRA and CDR2 YSYEKL. V shed 4 bases, J shed 3 bases, and the junction held 4 bases outside the gene matches. The length of the CDR3 is 14 residues. CDR3 residues: CASSPGQGDYGYTF. CDR3 DNA: TGCGCCAGCAGCCCCGGACAGGGAGACTATGGCTACACCTTC.

This chain uses TRBV20-1 with TRBJ2-7; a weak D match, TRBD1 (5 bases). V gave up 6 bases and J gave up 3 bases, with 18 bases separating them. Per the germline V gene, CDR1 is DFQATT and CDR2 is SNEGSKA (reference sequence). The CDR3 runs 14 residues. The CDR3 sequence is CSASSLAGIYEQYF. The CDR3 region has the DNA TGCAGTGCCAGCAGCTTGGCAGGGATCTACGAGCAGTACTTC.

V gene TRBV20-1 combines with J gene TRBJ2-5; 10 nucleotides align to TRBD2. The germline CDR1 and CDR2 sequences are DFQATT and SNEGSKA (reference sequence). This CDR3 is 16 amino acids long. V gave up 7 bases and J gave up 4 bases; unmatched junction bases: 15. CDR3 coding DNA: TGCAGTGGGCTAGCGGGGGCCAACCCAAGGGGAGAGACCCAGTACTTC. This gives the protein CSGLAGANPRGETQYF.

This clonotype was observed once. V is TRBV2 and J is TRBJ1-5, with D unresolved. This CDR3 is 13 amino acids long. The ends were cut back, 1 base at V and 5 bases at J, with 6 bases in the middle. Germline CDR1 SNHLY, CDR2 FYNNEI. CDR3 nucleotide sequence: TGTGCCAGCAGTGAAGGGGAGGATCAGCCCCAGCATTTT. Translated: CASSEGEDQPQHF.

This clonotype occurred once. A read error may explain this, as a much larger clone is one base away. The rearrangement links TRBV6-6 to TRBJ2-1, with 13 nucleotides matching TRBD2. The CDR3 totals 15 residues. Per germline, CDR1 MNHNY and CDR2 SVGAGI (reference sequence). As DNA, the CDR3 is TGTGCCAGCAGACTCACTAGCGGGAGGGGGGATGAGCGGTTCTTC. Its translation: CASRLTSGRGDERFF.

This clonotype has more than one count but fewer than ten. The chain is built from TRBV19 and TRBJ2-1; 7 positions match TRBD1. This CDR3 is built from 14 residues. From germline, CDR1 is LNHDA and CDR2 SQIVND (reference sequence). V was clipped by 5 bases and J by 6 bases; unmatched bases: 7. This CDR3 reads CASSVGQTFNEQFF. DNA of the CDR3: TGTGCCAGTAGTGTGGGACAGACCTTCAATGAGCAGTTCTTC.

This clonotype was counted only a few times. A read error may produce the germline difference seen at one junction end. The chain recombines TRBV9 with TRBJ2-5; D might be TRBD1 or TRBD2, each matching 5 bases. Germline V CDR1 and CDR2: SGDLS, YYNGEE. This CDR3 has 12 residues. The CDR3 region is CASSPDGTTSGF. The CDR3 DNA reads TGTGCCAGCAGCCCCGACGGGACCACAAGCGGCTTC.

The J gene is TRBJ1-6, the V gene TRBV19; D is unresolved. Per germline, CDR1 LNHDA and CDR2 SQIVND (reference sequence). The CDR3 totals 16 residues. V was shortened by 3 bases and J by 6 bases, with 15 bases between the two germline ends. The CDR3 sequence is CASSMDRSRINSPLHF. The CDR3 DNA is TGTGCCAGTAGTATGGACCGGTCCCGAATTAATTCACCCCTCCACTTT.

This clonotype was picked up many times. CDR3 sequence (DNA): TGCAGTGCTACCTGGACTAGCGGGAGCAATGAGCAGTTCTTC. The encoded protein is CSATWTSGSNEQFF. This chain connects TRBV20-1 to TRBJ2-1; TRBD2 agrees at 13 bases. The V gene end was trimmed by 4 bases and the J gene end by 6 bases; junction bases not matched to a gene: 3. Germline lookup yields CDR1 DFQATT and CDR2 SNEGSKA (reference sequence). There are 14 residues in the CDR3.

This chain joins TRBV11-2 and TRBJ1-5; 8 nucleotides agree with TRBD1. CDR3 length equals 14 residues. Trimming cost V 3 bases and J 6 bases; bases outside gene matches: 4. Germline V gene lookup returns CDR1 SGHAT and CDR2 FQNNGV. The CDR3 nucleotides read TGTGCCAGCAGCTTGGACAGGGAGGGTCAGCCCCAGCATTTT. It translates to CASSLDREGQPQHF.

At least ten counts were recorded for this clonotype. V gene TRBV6-6 combines with J gene TRBJ2-7; D might be TRBD1 (5 bases). Germline V lookup: CDR1 MNHNY, CDR2 SVGAGI (reference sequence). V lost 0 bases and J 6 bases, leaving 15 bases between the germline ends. The CDR3 runs 15 residues. This CDR3 is CASSYSSSGIGEQYF. The DNA for the CDR3 is TGTGCCAGCAGTTACTCGAGTTCAGGGATCGGCGAGCAGTACTTC.

This chain joins TRBV20-1 and TRBJ1-1, with 7 bases identical to TRBD1. The CDR3 has 15 residues. CDR1 is DFQATT and CDR2 is SNEGSKA in the germline V gene (reference sequence). Losses at the gene ends were 2 bases for V and 4 bases for J; bases not matched to a gene: 10. The chain's CDR3 is CSARLKTGPFTEAFF. CDR3 coding DNA: TGCAGTGCTAGACTTAAGACAGGGCCTTTCACTGAAGCTTTCTTT.

This clonotype was counted many times. V and J are TRBV19 and TRBJ1-3; D unclear. Germline CDR1 reads LNHDA; CDR2 reads SQIVND (reference sequence). The CDR3 extends over 15 amino acids. Trimming pared 4 bases from V and 0 bases from J, leaving 10 bases between. The chain's CDR3 is CASSNSRSSGNTIYF. CDR3 DNA sequence: TGTGCCAGTAGTAACAGTCGGTCCTCTGGAAACACCATATATTTT. The variable domain in full, completed from reference TRBV19 and TRBJ1-3, reads DGGITQSPKYLFRKEGQNVTLSCEQNLNHDAMYWYRQDPGQGLRLIYYSQIVNDFQKGDIAEGYSVSREKKESFPLTVTSAQKNPTAFYLCASSNSRSSGNTIYFGEGSWLTVV.

The chain employs TRBV9 and TRBJ2-1, with no clear D. The CDR3 is made up of 12 amino acids. Deletions cut 7 bases from V and 5 bases from J, with 10 bases between. Germline lookup yields CDR1 SGDLS and CDR2 YYNGEE. The CDR3 DNA follows: TGTGCCAGCCAACGGACGGACAATGAGCAGTTCTTC. This codes for CASQRTDNEQFF.

The chain recombines TRBV11-2 with TRBJ1-1; the D gene is possibly TRBD1 (6 bases). The CDR3 is 15 amino acids. The V gene's germline CDR1 is SGHAT and CDR2 FQNNGV. V was shortened by 7 bases and J by 4 bases, with 19 bases between the two germline ends. The CDR3 reads CASTLMGGAGTEAFF. Here the CDR3 DNA reads TGTGCCAGCACCCTGATGGGGGGCGCGGGCACTGAAGCTTTCTTT.

The chain employs TRBV19 and TRBJ1-2; the D is unclear. Germline V gene lookup returns CDR1 LNHDA and CDR2 SQIVND (reference sequence). The CDR3 has 13 residues. V was trimmed by 1 base and J by 6 bases, leaving 9 bases between them. The CDR3 DNA follows: TGTGCCAGTAGTATAGCTGGGAACGATGGCTACACCTTC. Translation gives CASSIAGNDGYTF.

This clonotype appeared once. The J gene is TRBJ2-7, the V gene TRBV29-1, with 8 nucleotides matching TRBD2. Trimming at V came to 3 bases and at J to 3 bases, leaving 4 bases not matched to a gene. Germline-derived CDR1 and CDR2 are SQVTM and ANQGSEA. The length of the CDR3 is 13 residues. CDR3 region: CSVDGGAGYEQYF. CDR3 sequence (DNA): TGCAGCGTTGACGGGGGGGCGGGCTACGAGCAGTACTTC.

This clonotype was picked up many times. This sequence joins TRBV2 and TRBJ1-3; 10 bases align to TRBD1. Germline V gene sequence: CDR1 SNHLY, CDR2 FYNNEI. Trimming cost V 4 bases and J 3 bases; bases outside gene matches: 3. CDR3 length equals 15 residues. The CDR3 here is CASSVGTGVGNTIYF. The CDR3 region has the DNA TGTGCCAGCAGTGTTGGGACAGGGGTTGGAAACACCATATATTTT.

The CDR3 region is CASSLAVPGGGGYTF. The CDR3 DNA reads TGCGCCAGCAGCTTGGCCGTACCGGGGGGCGGTGGCTACACCTTC. This chain links TRBV5-1 with TRBJ1-2; D may be TRBD1 (6 bases). Trimming removed 0 bases at V and 7 bases at J, with 16 bases between. This CDR3 has 15 amino acids. Germline CDR1 reads SGHRS; CDR2 reads YFSETQ.

This clonotype came up many times. The chain combines TRBV19 with TRBJ1-5, with 8 bases matching TRBD1. Losses at the gene ends were 5 bases for V and 2 bases for J; bases not matched to a gene: 2. This CDR3 contains 14 residues. The V gene's germline CDR1 is LNHDA and CDR2 SQIVND (reference sequence). The CDR3 DNA follows: TGTGCCAGTAGTGTGACAGGGGGCAATCAGCCCCAGCATTTT. The encoded protein is CASSVTGGNQPQHF.

This clonotype was seen a handful of times. V usage is TRBV9 and J usage is TRBJ2-7; 14 bases line up with TRBD2. After removal of 5 bases from V and 3 bases from J, the junction contained 4 bases not matched to a gene. The CDR3 loop spans 15 amino acids. CDR1 is SGDLS, CDR2 YYNGEE, per germline. The CDR3 DNA follows: TGTGCCAGCAGTCGGACTAGCGGGGGGAACTACGAGCAGTACTTC. Its protein product is CASSRTSGGNYEQYF.

This clonotype was counted at least ten times. V is TRBV19 and J is TRBJ2-1, with TRBD2 matching 8 bases. Germline V gene data show CDR1 as LNHDA and CDR2 as SQIVND (reference sequence). The J segment lost 7 bases and the V segment lost 1 base, leaving 6 bases of the junction unmatched. The CDR3 has 15 residues. This CDR3 is CASSIVLAGANEQFF. Written as DNA, the CDR3 is TGTGCCAGTAGTATAGTTCTAGCGGGCGCTAATGAGCAGTTCTTC. Full variable domain (outside the CDR3, taken from reference TRBV19 and TRBJ2-1): DGGITQSPKYLFRKEGQNVTLSCEQNLNHDAMYWYRQDPGQGLRLIYYSQIVNDFQKGDIAEGYSVSREKKESFPLTVTSAQKNPTAFYLCASSIVLAGANEQFFGPGTRLTVL.

This sequence joins TRBV5-1 and TRBJ2-7, with 7 bases fitting TRBD2. The length of the CDR3 is 15 residues. With 3 bases clipped from V and 4 bases from J, the junction kept 10 bases outside the gene matches. From germline, CDR1 is SGHRS and CDR2 YFSETQ. Written as DNA, the CDR3 is TGCGCCAGCAGCTATTCCGGGACTACAGGATACGAGCAGTACTTC. This encodes CASSYSGTTGYEQYF.

This clonotype was detected only a few times. The V gene is TRBV20-1, the J gene TRBJ2-7; D might be TRBD1 (5 bases). Germline-derived CDR1 and CDR2 are DFQATT and SNEGSKA (reference sequence). CDR3 length equals 12 residues. With 5 bases removed from V and 3 bases from J, the gap between germline ends came to 11 bases. CDR3 in DNA: TGCAGTGCTGGGGCCAATAACTACGAGCAGTACTTC. Translated, it gives CSAGANNYEQYF.

The table lists this clonotype with a count of one. The chain combines TRBV29-1 with TRBJ1-1; D is ambiguous. Germline-derived CDR1 and CDR2 are SQVTM and ANQGSEA. With 7 bases removed from V and 4 bases from J, the gap between germline ends came to 10 bases. The CDR3 sequence is 11 residues long. This CDR3 is CSGAASTEAFF. The CDR3 DNA reads as TGCAGCGGGGCGGCTTCCACTGAAGCTTTCTTT. Full variable domain (rest looked up from reference TRBV29-1 and TRBJ1-1): SAVISQKPSRDICQRGTSLTIQCQVDSQVTMMFWYRQQPGQSLTLIATANQGSEATYESGFVIDKFPISRPNLTFSTLTVSNMSPEDSSIYLCSGAASTEAFFGQGTRLTVV.

The table lists this clonotype with many counts. V is TRBV5-5 and J is TRBJ1-3; 7 bases match TRBD1. Germline V gene sequence: CDR1 SGHKS, CDR2 YYEKEE (reference sequence). CDR3 length: 16 residues. V was pared by 4 bases and J by 0 bases, with 7 bases of the junction left unmatched. CDR3 loop: CASSADRTNSGNTIYF. As DNA, the CDR3 is TGTGCCAGCAGCGCGGACAGGACGAACTCTGGAAACACCATATATTTT.